The rows below give T cell receptor beta chains drawn from one sample of a study of radiotherapy plus CTLA-4 blockade in lung cancer. The protocol was immunoSEQ multiplex PCR, while the TCRdb copy is restricted to in-frame clones and leaves out a portion. This table has 40,000 to 50,000 clones, roughly four fifths appearing once. This specimen was peripheral blood, taken from a patient treated with radiotherapy plus ipilimumab. The origin of the receptors is a human donor with non-small cell lung cancer who had stable disease on radiotherapy plus ipilimumab. The CDR3 runs from the conserved cysteine through the conserved F or W. The D gene is left open where the match is weak. Only some rows state a clone size, as once, few, many or a class for expanded clones.

D,J,size,V,DNA,CDR3
-,TRBJ2-1,-,TRBV27,TGTGCCAGCAGTTTGGTCGCGGGCTCCTACAATGAGCAGTTCTTC,CASSLVAGSYNEQFF
-,TRBJ2-7,-,TRBV7-8,TGTGCCAGCAGCCCCATTGGCGGTTCCTCCCCAAGCGAGCAGTACTTC,CASSPIGGSSPSEQYF
-,TRBJ2-7,-,TRBV6-5,TGTGCCAGCAGTTACTCACGCCCGGGACTTTCCTACGAGCAGTACTTC,CASSYSRPGLSYEQYF
-,TRBJ1-2,-,TRBV13,TGTGCCAGCAGCTTTAGCCCCCGGAGCAGCTATGGCTACACCTTC,CASSFSPRSSYGYTF
TRBD2,TRBJ2-1,-,TRBV7-9,TGTGCCAGCAGCTTACGCGGGAGCCCTAACAATGAGCAGTTCTTC,CASSLRGSPNNEQFF
-,TRBJ2-7,once,TRBV7-2,TGTGCCAGCAGCGCCTCCGGACTGTACTCCTACGAGCAGTACTTC,CASSASGLYSYEQYF
-,TRBJ2-2,-,TRBV9,TGTGCCAGCAGCGTAGTGCAGGGGAGGGCCGGGGAGCTGTTTTTT,CASSVVQGRAGELFF
TRBD1,TRBJ1-2,-,TRBV27,TGTGCCAGCAGTTTATTTACCCCCATGGGACAGGATGACTATGGCTACACCTTC,CASSLFTPMGQDDYGYTF
-,TRBJ2-2,-,TRBV25-1,TGTGCCAGCAGTGAAGGAGGGTCCGGGGAGCTGTTTTTT,CASSEGGSGELFF
-,TRBJ1-4,few,TRBV15,TGTGCCACCAGCAAAGGGGAGGGACGGGGAGAAAAACTGTTTTTT,CATSKGEGRGEKLFF
TRBD1,TRBJ1-5,few,TRBV11-2,TGTGCCAGCAGCTCGCAGACAGGGGAAAATCAGCCCCAGCATTTT,CASSSQTGENQPQHF
TRBD1,TRBJ1-2,few,TRBV5-1,TGCGCCAGCAGCCCCGGGACAGTAGAACCCTCTTATGGCTACACCTTC,CASSPGTVEPSYGYTF
-,TRBJ2-7,few,TRBV5-5,TGTGCCAGCAGCTTGTGGCAGTATGACTACGAGCAGTACTTC,CASSLWQYDYEQYF
-,TRBJ1-3,once,TRBV11-3,TGTGCCAGCAGCTTGGGAGACACCCATAGCACCATATATTTT,CASSLGDTHSTIYF
-,TRBJ1-1,few,TRBV14,TGTGCCAGCAGCCAAGTAATGGGGCCCAAAGCTTTCTTT,CASSQVMGPKAFF
-,TRBJ2-7,-,TRBV18,TGTGCCAGCTCACCAACCGGGGGGCTTCTATACGAGCAGTACTTC,CASSPTGGLLYEQYF
TRBD1,TRBJ1-1,-,TRBV28,TGTGCCAGCAGTTCAGGGGGCGCGTGGGGCACTGAAGCTTTCTTT,CASSSGGAWGTEAFF
TRBD1,TRBJ2-5,-,TRBV7-3,TGTGCCAGCAGCTTATATACGTCGACAGGGGGCAGGGAGACCCAGTACTTC,CASSLYTSTGGRETQYF
TRBD1,TRBJ1-5,-,TRBV7-9,TGTGCCAGCAGCCCCGGGACAGGGGGCGCCCATGGCAATCAGCCCCAGCATTTT,CASSPGTGGAHGNQPQHF
TRBD2,TRBJ2-1,-,TRBV2,TGTGCCAGCAGACTAGCGGGAGACGAGCAGTTCTTC,CASRLAGDEQFF
TRBD2,TRBJ2-4,-,TRBV5-6,TGTGCCAGCAGCTTGACTAGCGGGGGGGGGAACATTCAGTACTTC,CASSLTSGGGNIQYF
-,TRBJ2-7,-,TRBV4-3,TGCGCCAGCAGCCAAGAAGGACGGGGGATCTACGAGCAGTACTTC,CASSQEGRGIYEQYF
-,TRBJ2-3,few,TRBV5-8,TGTGCCAGCAGCTTGGAGGGGGCAGATACGCAGTATTTT,CASSLEGADTQYF
-,TRBJ2-7,few,TRBV5-1,TGCGCCAGCAGCTTGGAACAGGGATTCTACGAGCAGTACTTC,CASSLEQGFYEQYF
TRBD2,TRBJ2-7,-,TRBV27,TGTGCCAGCAGTTCCAAAGCGGGGGGCTCCTACGAGCAGTACTTC,CASSSKAGGSYEQYF
-,TRBJ2-1,-,TRBV4-3,TGCGCCAGCAGCCAAGAGGGGGCTGGCGGGTACAATGAGCAGTTCTTC,CASSQEGAGGYNEQFF
TRBD1,TRBJ2-1,-,TRBV5-1,TGCGCCAGCAGCTGGGGGACAGGGGTGCAGTTCTTC,CASSWGTGVQFF
TRBD1,TRBJ2-3,-,TRBV11-2,TGTGCCAGCAGCTTAGGAGTAACGGGACAGGGAGGGGATACGCAGTATTTT,CASSLGVTGQGGDTQYF
-,TRBJ2-6,few,TRBV9,TGTGCCAGCAGCGTAGGCGTTGGGGCCAACGTCCTGACTTTC,CASSVGVGANVLTF
TRBD2,TRBJ2-5,-,TRBV2,TGTGCCAGCAGCTGGGGATCTCTAGCGGGAGGACCCCACCAAGAGACCCAGTACTTC,CASSWGSLAGGPHQETQYF
TRBD1,TRBJ1-1,medium-sized,TRBV27,TGTGCCAGCAGTTTATTGACCACAGGGGGCGGGGGAACTGAAGCTTTCTTT,CASSLLTTGGGGTEAFF
TRBD1,TRBJ2-3,-,TRBV11-1,TGTGCCAGCAGCTTCAGGGGGCGTTGGCGGGAAGGTTGGCGAGATACGCAGTATTTT,CASSFRGRWREGWRDTQYF
TRBD1,TRBJ2-1,-,TRBV28,TGTGCCAGCAGCCCTTACAGGGGTTCCTACAATGAGCAGTTCTTC,CASSPYRGSYNEQFF
-,TRBJ2-3,-,TRBV5-1,TGCGCCAGCAGCTTGACCAAAATAACCGGGACTCGCACAGATACGCAGTATTTT,CASSLTKITGTRTDTQYF
-,TRBJ2-7,-,TRBV28,TGTGCCAGCAGTGCACAGACAGCTGGAGGGGACGAGCAGTACTTC,CASSAQTAGGDEQYF
TRBD1,TRBJ1-1,-,TRBV7-9,TGTGCCAGCAGCCGTGTTGGACAGGGAGAAACTGAAGCTTTCTTT,CASSRVGQGETEAFF
TRBD1,TRBJ2-1,few,TRBV19,TGTGCCAGTAGTCCAGGACAGGGTGTAGGTGAGCAGTTCTTC,CASSPGQGVGEQFF
TRBD2,TRBJ2-1,-,TRBV27,TGTGCCAGCAGTTTTGGGACTAGCGTACACAATGAGCAGTTCTTC,CASSFGTSVHNEQFF
-,TRBJ2-1,-,TRBV11-3,TGTGCCAGCAGCTTAGGTGGGAGCTCCTACAATGAGCAGTTCTTC,CASSLGGSSYNEQFF
-,TRBJ2-7,once,TRBV19,TGTGCCAGATATGGGACATCCTACGAGCAGTACTTC,CARYGTSYEQYF
-,TRBJ2-2,-,TRBV4-1,TGCGCCAGCAGAGGACAGCGCACCGGGGAGCTGTTTTTT,CASRGQRTGELFF
-,TRBJ2-3,-,TRBV7-2,TGTGCCAGCAGCTTCCGGGATACGCAGTATTTT,CASSFRDTQYF
TRBD1,TRBJ1-4,-,TRBV18,TGTGCCAGCTCCCGGCGACAGGGATCGGATGAAAAACTGTTTTTT,CASSRRQGSDEKLFF
TRBD1,TRBJ2-7,-,TRBV19,TGTGCCAGTAGCTCACCCGGACAGGCCGCCACCCAGTACTTC,CASSSPGQAATQYF
-,TRBJ1-2,-,TRBV7-2,TGTGCCAGCAGAGAACGAATACAGGGCCACTATGGCTACACCTTC,CASRERIQGHYGYTF
-,TRBJ2-7,-,TRBV11-2,TGTGCCAGCAGCTTAGTCGCTAGCTCCTACGAGCAGTACTTC,CASSLVASSYEQYF
-,TRBJ1-5,-,TRBV7-6,TGTGCCAGCAGCCTCACAGGAAAAGGATATCAGCCCCAGCATTTT,CASSLTGKGYQPQHF
-,TRBJ2-1,-,TRBV6-5,TGTGCCAGCAAGATTGAACGGGGATACAATGAGCAGTTCTTC,CASKIERGYNEQFF
TRBD1,TRBJ1-5,few,TRBV11-2,TGTGCCAGCAGCGGACAGGGAGGTCAGCCCCAGCATTTT,CASSGQGGQPQHF
-,TRBJ1-2,-,TRBV19,TGTGCCAGCCTAAAGGCGGCGCGGGGCCGTGCTGATGGCTACACCTTC,CASLKAARGRADGYTF
-,TRBJ1-1,-,TRBV19,TGTGCCAGTAGTATAGGTCGAGGGAGCGGTGAAGCTTTCTTT,CASSIGRGSGEAFF
-,TRBJ1-1,-,TRBV19,TGTGCCAGTAGGAACGCGGCACCCCTCAACACTGAAGCTTTCTTT,CASRNAAPLNTEAFF
TRBD1,TRBJ2-3,-,TRBV7-6,TGTGCCAGCAGCTTTGGGACAGGGGACGGCACAGATACGCAGTATTTT,CASSFGTGDGTDTQYF
-,TRBJ2-1,-,TRBV18,TGTGCCAGCTCACCAGGGCTACTCTCCTACAATGAGCAGTTCTTC,CASSPGLLSYNEQFF
TRBD2,TRBJ2-5,-,TRBV4-1,TGCGCCAGCAGCCACCCATCTGGAATAGCGGGAGAAGAGACCCAGTACTTC,CASSHPSGIAGEETQYF
-,TRBJ1-1,-,TRBV10-3,TGTGCCATCAGTGCGATGCGCGGGGGACTGAACACTGAAGCTTTCTTT,CAISAMRGGLNTEAFF
TRBD2,TRBJ2-6,-,TRBV4-1,TGCGCCAGCAGCCGAGGACTAGCGCGCTCTGGGGCCAACGTCCTGACTTTC,CASSRGLARSGANVLTF
-,TRBJ2-1,-,TRBV5-1,TGCGCCAGCAGCTTGCCGGGACTCAGCTCCTACAATGAGCAGTTCTTC,CASSLPGLSSYNEQFF
TRBD2,TRBJ2-2,-,TRBV5-1,TGCGCCAGCAGAACTAGCGGGAGCGGGGGGACCGGGGAGCTGTTTTTT,CASRTSGSGGTGELFF